The 8 T cell receptor beta chains listed next were all sequenced from one sample in a study of tumor-infiltrating lymphocytes in primary liver carcinoma (dated by TCRdb to about 2017). Without any cell sorting, total RNA and DNA were extracted together from 20-30 mg of bulk tissue using the AllPrep DNA/RNA mini kit. Reads for this sample came from an Illumina HiSeq 2500. TCRbeta-specific cDNA was reverse-transcribed from 500 ng total RNA using a constant-region primer and ProtoScript II reverse transcriptase. Construction of the TCRbeta libraries relied on three nested rounds of multiplex PCR, following a slightly modified ARM-PCR procedure. Each of the first two PCR rounds ran for approximately 10 cycles and used multiplex TRBV1-TRBV30 forward primers together with a Cbeta reverse primer. Using fastp trimming at Q25 and MiXCR clonotype assembly, TCRdb reanalyzed the public sequencing data and kept in-frame beta chains. Each entry merges the rows of one CDR3 protein and shows their most common DNA and genes. The sample table records tens of thousands of distinct CDR3 sequences; 75% of these occur just once. The ten largest account for about 38% of the sample.

Sequenced: tumor-adjacent normal liver tissue. Receptors originate from a woman in her twenties or thirties with primary liver carcinoma and hepatitis B virus infection.

The chain recombines TRBV10-2 with TRBJ1-1; D not resolved. The CDR3 is 15 amino acids. V lost 2 bases and J 4 bases, leaving 14 bases between the germline ends. CDR1 WSHSY and CDR2 SAAADI come from the germline V gene. CDR3 amino acids: CASSEAPYRVTEAFF. The CDR3, as DNA: TGCGCCAGCAGTGAGGCTCCATATAGGGTCACTGAAGCTTTCTTT.

This clonotype showed up just a few times. The chain uses TRBV5-1 and TRBJ2-1; 13 nucleotides agree with TRBD2. Germline V CDR1 and CDR2: SGHRS, YFSETQ. J was trimmed by 8 bases and V by 4 bases; bases with no gene match: 6. This CDR3 has 15 amino acids. The CDR3 DNA reads TGCGCCAGCAGCCAACTAGCGGGAGGGTGGTATGAGCAGTTCTTC. It yields the protein CASSQLAGGWYEQFF.

Details on this clonotype: At one end, the junction sequence differs from germline, possibly due to a read error. The chain is built from TRBV6-2 or TRBV6-3 and TRBJ2-3; 7 nucleotides agree with TRBD2. CDR1 and CDR2 (germline): MNHEY, SVGEGT. This CDR3 contains 15 residues. CDR3 DNA: TGTGCCGGCAGTTTCCTGGCTAGCGGCCCAGATATGCAGTATTTT. Translation gives CAGSFLASGPDMQYF.

Note on this clonotype: As the CDR3 is not closed by the conserved phenylalanine or tryptophan, this likely results from a read error. The DNA is left out, because the CDR3 cannot be placed on it with certainty; the CDR3 is given as TCRdb lists it. The chain recombines TRBV11-3 with TRBJ1-1; TRBD1 was called by the table and not checked on the DNA. The germline gives CDR1 SGHNT, CDR2 YENEEA. The CDR3 has 13 residues if both end residues are counted. The CDR3 sequence is CVSSTGLAAEAFS.

This clonotype appeared many times. The gene calls are TRBV7-3 and TRBJ2-3; D gene ambiguous. Germline CDR1 is SGHTA and CDR2 is FQGTGA. The CDR3 has 12 residues. V was clipped by 1 base and J by 5 bases, with 4 bases between them. CDR3 nucleotide sequence: TGTGCCAGCAGCTTAATTGGAGATACGCAGTATTTT. Translation gives CASSLIGDTQYF.

A note on this clonotype: A much bigger clone sits one base away, suggesting this may be a read error. The rearrangement uses TRBV12-3 or TRBV12-4 and TRBJ1-4, with unresolved D. CDR3 size: 15 residues. The ends were cut back, 3 bases at V and 16 bases at J, with 24 bases in the middle. The CDR3 nucleotides are TGTGCCAGCAGTTTTCACGGAGCCATGAATGAAGAACCGTTTTTT. Residues: CASSFHGAMNEEPFF.

A remark on this clonotype: This may stem from a read error, because a much larger clone lies one nucleotide away. The chain combines TRBV12-3 or TRBV12-4 with TRBJ2-7, with TRBD2 matching over 7 bases. The CDR3 contains 12 residues. The CDR3 DNA sequence: TGTGCCAGCAGCAGCGGGATCACCGAGCACTACTTC. It is translated as CASSSGITEHYF.

Note on this clonotype: One end of the junction varies from germline; a read error may be responsible. The V gene is TRBV4-1, the J gene TRBJ2-2; 12 nucleotides align to TRBD2. Germline CDR1 and CDR2: MGHRA and YSYEKL. This CDR3 region has 18 residues. In DNA, the CDR3 is TGTGCCAACAGCCCCTCACTAGCGGGAGGTACGAACACCGGGGAGCTGTTTTTT. Its translation is CANSPSLAGGTNTGELFF.